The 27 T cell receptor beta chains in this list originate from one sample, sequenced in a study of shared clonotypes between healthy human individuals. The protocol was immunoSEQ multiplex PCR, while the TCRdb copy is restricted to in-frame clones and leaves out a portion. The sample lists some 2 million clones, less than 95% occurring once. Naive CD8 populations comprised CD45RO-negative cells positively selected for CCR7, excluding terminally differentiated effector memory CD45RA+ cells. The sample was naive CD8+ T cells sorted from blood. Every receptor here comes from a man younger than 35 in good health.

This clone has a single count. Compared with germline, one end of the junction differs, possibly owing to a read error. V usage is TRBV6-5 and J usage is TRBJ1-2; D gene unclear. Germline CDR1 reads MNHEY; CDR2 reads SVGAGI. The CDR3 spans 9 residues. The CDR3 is CASSELRDF. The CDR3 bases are TGTGCCAGCAGTGAACTTCGTGACTTC.

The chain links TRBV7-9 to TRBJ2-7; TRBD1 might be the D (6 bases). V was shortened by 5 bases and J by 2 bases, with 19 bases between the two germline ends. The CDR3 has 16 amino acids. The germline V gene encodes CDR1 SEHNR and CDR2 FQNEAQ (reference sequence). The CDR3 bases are TGTGCCAGCAGCATTATACCCGGGACATTTCCCTACGAGCAGTACTTC. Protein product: CASSIIPGTFPYEQYF.

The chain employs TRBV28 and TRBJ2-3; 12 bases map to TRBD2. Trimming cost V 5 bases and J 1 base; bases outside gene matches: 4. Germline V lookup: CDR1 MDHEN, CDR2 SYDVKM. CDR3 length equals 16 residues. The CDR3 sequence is CASSDRLAGGTDTQYF. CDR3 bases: TGTGCCAGCAGTGACCGACTAGCGGGGGGCACAGATACGCAGTATTTT. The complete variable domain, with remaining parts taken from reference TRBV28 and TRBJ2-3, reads DVKVTQSSRYLVKRTGEKVFLECVQDMDHENMFWYRQDPGLGLRLIYFSYDVKMKEKGDIPEGYSVSREKKERFSLILESASTNQTSMYLCASSDRLAGGTDTQYFGPGTRLTVL.

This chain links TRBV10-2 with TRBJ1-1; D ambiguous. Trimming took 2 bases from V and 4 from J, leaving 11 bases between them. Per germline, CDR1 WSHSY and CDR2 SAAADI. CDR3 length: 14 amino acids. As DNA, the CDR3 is TGCGCCAGCAGTGAGGCCGGGGTGGGCACTGAAGCTTTCTTT. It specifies CASSEAGVGTEAFF.

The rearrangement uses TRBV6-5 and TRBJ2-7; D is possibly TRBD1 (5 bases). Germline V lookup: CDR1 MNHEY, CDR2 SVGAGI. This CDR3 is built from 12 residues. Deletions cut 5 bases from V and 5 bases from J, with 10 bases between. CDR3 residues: CASSDRPHEQYF. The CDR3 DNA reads TGTGCCAGCAGTGACAGACCCCACGAGCAGTACTTC.

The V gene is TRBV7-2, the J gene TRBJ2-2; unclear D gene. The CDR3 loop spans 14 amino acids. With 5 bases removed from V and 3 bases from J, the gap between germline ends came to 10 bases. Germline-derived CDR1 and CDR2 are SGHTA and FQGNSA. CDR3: CASSPGWDTGELFF. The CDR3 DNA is TGTGCCAGCAGCCCCGGCTGGGACACCGGGGAGCTGTTTTTT.

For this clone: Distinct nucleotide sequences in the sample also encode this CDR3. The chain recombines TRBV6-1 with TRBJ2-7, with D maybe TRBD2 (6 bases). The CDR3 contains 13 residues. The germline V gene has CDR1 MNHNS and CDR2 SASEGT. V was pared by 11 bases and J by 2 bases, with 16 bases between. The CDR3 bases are TGTGCCTCTTCCGGGACTGCAGCCTACGAGCAGTACTTC. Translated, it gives CASSGTAAYEQYF.

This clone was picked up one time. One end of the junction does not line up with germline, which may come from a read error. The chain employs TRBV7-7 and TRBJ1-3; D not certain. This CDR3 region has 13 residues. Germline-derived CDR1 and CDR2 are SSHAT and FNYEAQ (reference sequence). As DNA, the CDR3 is TGTGCTAGCAGCTTGAGGGAGGGAAACACCATATATTTT. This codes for CASSLREGNTIYF.

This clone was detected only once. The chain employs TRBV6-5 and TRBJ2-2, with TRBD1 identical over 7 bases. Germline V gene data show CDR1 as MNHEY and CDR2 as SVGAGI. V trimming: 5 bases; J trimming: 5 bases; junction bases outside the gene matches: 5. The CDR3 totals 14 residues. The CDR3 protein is CASSGQVQTGELFF. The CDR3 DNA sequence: TGTGCCAGCAGTGGACAGGTTCAAACCGGGGAGCTGTTTTTT.

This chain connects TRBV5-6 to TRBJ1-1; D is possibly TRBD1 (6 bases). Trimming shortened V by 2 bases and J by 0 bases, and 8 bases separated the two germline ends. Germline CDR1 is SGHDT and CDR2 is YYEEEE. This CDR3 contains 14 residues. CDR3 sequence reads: CASSFRGMNTEAFF. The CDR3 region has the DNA TGTGCCAGCAGCTTTAGGGGGATGAACACTGAAGCTTTCTTT. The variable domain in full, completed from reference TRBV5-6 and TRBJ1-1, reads DAGVTQSPTHLIKTRGQQVTLRCSPKSGHDTVSWYQQALGQGPQFIFQYYEEEERQRGNFPDRFSGHQFPNYSSELNVNALLLGDSALYLCASSFRGMNTEAFFGQGTRLTVV.

The CDR3 sequence is CASSSATGELFF. CDR3 DNA sequence: TGTGCCAGCAGCTCCGCCACCGGGGAGCTGTTTTTT. The chain carries TRBV28 and TRBJ2-2; unclear D gene. Germline CDR1 and CDR2: MDHEN and SYDVKM. V lost 6 bases and J 4 bases, leaving 6 bases between the germline ends. The CDR3 has 12 amino acids.

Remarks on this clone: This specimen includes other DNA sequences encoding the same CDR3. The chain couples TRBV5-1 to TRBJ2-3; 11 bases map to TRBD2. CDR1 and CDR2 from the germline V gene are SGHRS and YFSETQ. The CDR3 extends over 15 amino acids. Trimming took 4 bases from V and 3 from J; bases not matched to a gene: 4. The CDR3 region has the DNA TGCGCCAGCAGCCTACTAGCGGGAGTGACAGATACGCAGTATTTT. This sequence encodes CASSLLAGVTDTQYF.

The CDR3 spells CASSPWGGQGENEQFF. In nucleotides, the CDR3 is TGTGCCAGCAGCCCCTGGGGGGGACAGGGGGAAAATGAGCAGTTCTTC. The V call is TRBV13, the J call TRBJ2-1; 11 positions agree with TRBD1. This CDR3 comprises 16 residues. The junction had 10 bases not matched to a gene; V was cut back by 5 bases and J by 7 bases. From germline, CDR1 is PRHDT and CDR2 FYEKMQ (reference sequence). Combining the CDR3 with reference TRBV13 and TRBJ2-1 gives the whole variable domain AAGVIQSPRHLIKEKRETATLKCYPIPRHDTVYWYQQGPGQDPQFLISFYEKMQSDKGSIPDRFSAQQFSDYHSELNMSSLELGDSALYFCASSPWGGQGENEQFFGPGTRLTVL.

In nucleotides, the CDR3 is TGTGCCAGTAGTATAGGGCAGGGCGGTCAGCAGTTCTTC. Residues: CASSIGQGGQQFF. The chain combines TRBV19 with TRBJ2-1, with TRBD1 as a possible D gene (5 bases). Germline V gene sequence: CDR1 LNHDA, CDR2 SQIVND (reference sequence). The CDR3 sequence is 13 residues long. V lost 1 base and J 11 bases, leaving 12 bases between the germline ends.

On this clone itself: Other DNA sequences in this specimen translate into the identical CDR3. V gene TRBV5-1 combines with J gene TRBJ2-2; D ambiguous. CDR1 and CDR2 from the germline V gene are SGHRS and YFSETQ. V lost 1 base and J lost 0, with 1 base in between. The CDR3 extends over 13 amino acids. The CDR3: CASSLTNTGELFF. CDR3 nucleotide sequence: TGCGCCAGCAGCTTGACGAACACCGGGGAGCTGTTTTTT.

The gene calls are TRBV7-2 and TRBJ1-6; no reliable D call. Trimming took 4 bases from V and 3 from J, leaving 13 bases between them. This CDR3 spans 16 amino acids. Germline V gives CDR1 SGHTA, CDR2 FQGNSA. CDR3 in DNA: TGTGCCAGCAGCTCCATCCCCGGGGTCTATAATTCACCCCTCCACTTT. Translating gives CASSSIPGVYNSPLHF.

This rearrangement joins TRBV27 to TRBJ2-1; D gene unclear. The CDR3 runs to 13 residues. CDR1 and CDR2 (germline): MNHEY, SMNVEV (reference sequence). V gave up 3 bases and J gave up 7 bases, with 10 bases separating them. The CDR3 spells CASSFWADNEQFF. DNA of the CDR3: TGTGCCAGCAGTTTTTGGGCAGATAATGAGCAGTTCTTC.

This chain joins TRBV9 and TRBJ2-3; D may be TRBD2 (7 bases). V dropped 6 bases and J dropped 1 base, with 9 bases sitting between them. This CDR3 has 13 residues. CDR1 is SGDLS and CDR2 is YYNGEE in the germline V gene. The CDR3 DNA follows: TGTGCCAGCAAAGGGGGGGGCACAGATACGCAGTATTTT. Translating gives CASKGGGTDTQYF.

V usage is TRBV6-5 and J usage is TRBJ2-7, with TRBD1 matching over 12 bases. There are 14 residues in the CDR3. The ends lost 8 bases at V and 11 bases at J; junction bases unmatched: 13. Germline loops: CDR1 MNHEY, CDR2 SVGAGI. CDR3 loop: CASSLGQGAPEEYF. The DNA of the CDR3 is TGTGCCAGCTCATTGGGACAGGGGGCGCCTGAGGAGTACTTC.

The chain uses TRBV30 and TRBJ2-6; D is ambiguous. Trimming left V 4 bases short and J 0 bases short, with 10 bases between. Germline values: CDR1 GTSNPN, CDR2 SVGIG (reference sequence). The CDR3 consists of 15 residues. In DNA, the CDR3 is TGTGCCTGGATGCAGGCGAGCTCTGGGGCCAACGTCCTGACTTTC. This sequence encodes CAWMQASSGANVLTF.

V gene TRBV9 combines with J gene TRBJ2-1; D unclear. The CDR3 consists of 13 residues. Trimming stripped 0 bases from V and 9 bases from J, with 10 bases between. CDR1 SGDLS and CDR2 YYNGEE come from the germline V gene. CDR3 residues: CASSVETHGEQFF. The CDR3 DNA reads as TGTGCCAGCAGCGTAGAAACTCACGGTGAGCAGTTCTTC.

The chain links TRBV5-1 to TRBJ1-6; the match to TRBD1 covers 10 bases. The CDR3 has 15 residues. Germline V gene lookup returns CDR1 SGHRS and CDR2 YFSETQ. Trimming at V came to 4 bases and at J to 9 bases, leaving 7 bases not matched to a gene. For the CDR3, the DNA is TGCGCCAGCAGCCTAGGACAGGGGGGAGGTTCACCCCTCCACTTT. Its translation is CASSLGQGGGSPLHF. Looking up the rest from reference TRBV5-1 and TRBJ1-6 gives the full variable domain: KAGVTQTPRYLIKTRGQQVTLSCSPISGHRSVSWYQQTPGQGLQFLFEYFSETQRNKGNFPGRFSGRQFSNSRSEMNVSTLELGDSALYLCASSLGQGGGSPLHFGNGTRLTVT.

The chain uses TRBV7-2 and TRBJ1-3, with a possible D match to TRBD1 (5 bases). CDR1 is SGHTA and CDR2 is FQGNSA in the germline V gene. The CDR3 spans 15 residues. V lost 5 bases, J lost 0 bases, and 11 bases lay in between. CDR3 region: CASSPDTSSGNTIYF. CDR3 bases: TGTGCCAGCAGCCCGGACACCAGCTCTGGAAACACCATATATTTT.

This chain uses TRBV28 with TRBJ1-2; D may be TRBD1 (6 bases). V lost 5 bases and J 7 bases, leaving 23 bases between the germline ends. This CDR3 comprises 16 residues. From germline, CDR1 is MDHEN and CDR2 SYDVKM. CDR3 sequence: CASSGPTGQLGRGYTF. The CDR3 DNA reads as TGTGCCAGCAGTGGCCCAACTGGACAGTTGGGCCGTGGCTACACCTTC.

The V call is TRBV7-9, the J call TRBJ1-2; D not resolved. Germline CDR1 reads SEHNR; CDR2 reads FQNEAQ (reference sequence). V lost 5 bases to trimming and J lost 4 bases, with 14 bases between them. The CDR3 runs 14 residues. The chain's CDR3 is CASSLPGQFYGYTF. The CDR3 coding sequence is TGTGCCAGCAGCCTACCGGGCCAGTTCTATGGCTACACCTTC.

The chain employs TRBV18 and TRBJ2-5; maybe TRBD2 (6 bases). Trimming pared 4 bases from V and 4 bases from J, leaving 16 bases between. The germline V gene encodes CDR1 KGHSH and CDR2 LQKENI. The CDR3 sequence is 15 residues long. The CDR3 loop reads CASSLVGLSGETQYF. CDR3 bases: TGTGCCAGCTCACTTGTGGGACTCTCAGGAGAGACCCAGTACTTC.

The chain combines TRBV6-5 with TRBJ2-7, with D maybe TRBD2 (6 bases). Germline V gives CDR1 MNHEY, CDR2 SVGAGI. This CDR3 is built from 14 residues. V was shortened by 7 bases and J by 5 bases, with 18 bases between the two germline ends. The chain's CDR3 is CASTPSGPWHEQYF. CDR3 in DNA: TGTGCCAGCACCCCAAGCGGGCCTTGGCACGAGCAGTACTTC.